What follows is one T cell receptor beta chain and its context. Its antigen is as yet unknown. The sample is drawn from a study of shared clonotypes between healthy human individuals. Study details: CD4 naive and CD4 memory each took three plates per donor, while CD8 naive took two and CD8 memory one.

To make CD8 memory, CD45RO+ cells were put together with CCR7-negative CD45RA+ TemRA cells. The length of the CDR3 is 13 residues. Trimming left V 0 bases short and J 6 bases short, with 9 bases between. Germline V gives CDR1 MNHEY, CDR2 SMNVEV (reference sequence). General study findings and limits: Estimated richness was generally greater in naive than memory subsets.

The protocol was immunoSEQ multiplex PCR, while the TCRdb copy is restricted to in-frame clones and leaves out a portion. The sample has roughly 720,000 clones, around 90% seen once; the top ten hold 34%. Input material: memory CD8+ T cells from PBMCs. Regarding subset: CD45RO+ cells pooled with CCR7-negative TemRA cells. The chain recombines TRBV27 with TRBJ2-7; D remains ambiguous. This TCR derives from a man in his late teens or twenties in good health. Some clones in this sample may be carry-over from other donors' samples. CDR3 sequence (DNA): TGTGCCAGCAGTTTATCGTGGGGTGGCGAGCAGTACTTC. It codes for CASSLSWGGEQYF.